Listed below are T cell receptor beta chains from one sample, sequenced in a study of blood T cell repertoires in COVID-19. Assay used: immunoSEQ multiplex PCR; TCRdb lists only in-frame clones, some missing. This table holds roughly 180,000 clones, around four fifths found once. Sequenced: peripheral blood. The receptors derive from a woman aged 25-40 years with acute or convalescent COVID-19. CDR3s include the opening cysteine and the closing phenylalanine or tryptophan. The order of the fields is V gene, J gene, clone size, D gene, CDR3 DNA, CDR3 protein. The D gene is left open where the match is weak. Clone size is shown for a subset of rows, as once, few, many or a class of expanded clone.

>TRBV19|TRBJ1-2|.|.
TGTGCCAGTAGTAGGCAGGTCAGCTCCGGCTATGGCTACACCTTC
CASSRQVSSGYGYTF
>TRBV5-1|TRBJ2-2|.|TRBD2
TGCGCCAGCAGACCTGCTAGCGGGGGGAACACCGGGGAGCTGTTTTTT
CASRPASGGNTGELFF
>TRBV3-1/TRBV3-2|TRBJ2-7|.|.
TGTGCCAGCAGCCAAGGAGCCCGGGACATCCCCTACGAGCAGTACTTC
CASSQGARDIPYEQYF
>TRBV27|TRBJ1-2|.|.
TGTGCCAGCAGCCCGGAAGGCAGGGTTGTTGGCTACACCTTC
CASSPEGRVVGYTF
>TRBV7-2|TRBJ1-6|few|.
TGTGCCAGCAGCTTAACGGGGTATTCACCCCTCCACTTT
CASSLTGYSPLHF
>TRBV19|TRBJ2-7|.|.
TGTGCCAGTAGTATCTCCGGTCCCTACGAGCAGTACTTC
CASSISGPYEQYF
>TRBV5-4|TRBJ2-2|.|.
TGTGCCAGCACGCAGAAGAACACCGGGGAGCTGTTTTTT
CASTQKNTGELFF
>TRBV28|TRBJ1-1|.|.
TGTGCCAGCAGCTCCATCTCCGGGACATTTGCTTTCTTT
CASSSISGTFAFF
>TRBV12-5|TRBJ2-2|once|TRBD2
TGTGCTAGTGGTTTCGGGACTAGCGGGAGGGCGGGAACCGGGGAGCTGTTTTTT
CASGFGTSGRAGTGELFF
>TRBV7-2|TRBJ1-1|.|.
TGTGCCAGCAGCCTGTCAGGGGCTCCCACTGAAGCTTTCTTT
CASSLSGAPTEAFF
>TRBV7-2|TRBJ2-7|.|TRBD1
TGTGCCAGCAGCGGACAGGGAGGCTACGAGCAGTACTTC
CASSGQGGYEQYF
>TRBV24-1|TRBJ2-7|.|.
TGTGCCACCAGTGATGGGGACTTGGGGGAGCAGTACTTC
CATSDGDLGEQYF
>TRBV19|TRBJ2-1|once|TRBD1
TGTGCCAGCCAGGGGGCAGGCCCCTCACAGTTCTTC
CASQGAGPSQFF
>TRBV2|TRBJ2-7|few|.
TGTGCCAGCAGTGCCTTGCGTGTCGAGCAGTACTTC
CASSALRVEQYF
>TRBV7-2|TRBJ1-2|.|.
TGTGCCAGCAGCTTAGATCACGGCTATGGCTACACCTTC
CASSLDHGYGYTF
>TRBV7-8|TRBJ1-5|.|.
TGTGCCAGCAGCTTAGGATCGCAGGGCCAGCCCCAGCATTTT
CASSLGSQGQPQHF
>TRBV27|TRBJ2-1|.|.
TGTGCCAGCAGTTCTCGGGGAATGATTTCCTACAATGAGCAGTTCTTC
CASSSRGMISYNEQFF
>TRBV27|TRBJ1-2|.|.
TGTGCCAGCAGTTTGTCCGGACAGACCTATGGCTACACCTTC
CASSLSGQTYGYTF
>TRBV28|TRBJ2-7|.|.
TGTGCCAGCGGGTTACAGGGCGCGTGGTCCTACGAGCAGTACTTC
CASGLQGAWSYEQYF
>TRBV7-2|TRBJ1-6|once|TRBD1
TGTGCCAGCAGCCCCCAGGGACAGCTTAATTCACCCCTCCACTTT
CASSPQGQLNSPLHF
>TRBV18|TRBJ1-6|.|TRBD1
TGTGCCAGCTCACCGTATAGACAGGGATATAATTCACCCCTCCACTTT
CASSPYRQGYNSPLHF
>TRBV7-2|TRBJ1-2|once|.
TGTGCCAGCAGTCTAGGAGGGGCGTTTAACTATGGCTACACCTTC
CASSLGGAFNYGYTF
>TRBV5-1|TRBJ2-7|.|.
TGCGCCAGCACCTCCAGAGCGGGTCCTTCCTACGAGCAGTACTTC
CASTSRAGPSYEQYF
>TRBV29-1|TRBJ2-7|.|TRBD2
TGCAGCGTTGGACTAGCGGTGAGCTCCTACGAGCAGTACTTC
CSVGLAVSSYEQYF
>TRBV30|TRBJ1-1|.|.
TGTGCCTGGATTGGAGGGTACACTGAAGCTTTCTTT
CAWIGGYTEAFF
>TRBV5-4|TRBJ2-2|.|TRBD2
TGTGCCAGCAGCCCCGGACTAGCGGGGGACACCGGGGAGCTGTTTTTT
CASSPGLAGDTGELFF
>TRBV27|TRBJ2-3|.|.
TGTGCCAGCAGTTTCGAGAGGGCGGCAGATACGCAGTATTTT
CASSFERAADTQYF
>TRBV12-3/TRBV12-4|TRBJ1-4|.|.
TGTGCGACCGGGAGGGGACACAATGAAAAACTGTTTTTT
CATGRGHNEKLFF
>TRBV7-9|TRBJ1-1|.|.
TGTGCCAGCAGCAAAAAGAGGTCGTTGGCGAACACTGAAGCTTTCTTT
CASSKKRSLANTEAFF
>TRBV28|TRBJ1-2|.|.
TGTGCCAGCAGGAGGTCCGGTGACTATGGCTACACCTTC
CASRRSGDYGYTF
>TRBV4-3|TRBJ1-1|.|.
TGCGCCAGCAGCCAAGTACAGGGCATGAACACTGAAGCTTTCTTT
CASSQVQGMNTEAFF
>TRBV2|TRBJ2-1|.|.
TGTGCCAGAACCGGGTCCGGGGAGACGAATGAGCAGTTCTTC
CARTGSGETNEQFF